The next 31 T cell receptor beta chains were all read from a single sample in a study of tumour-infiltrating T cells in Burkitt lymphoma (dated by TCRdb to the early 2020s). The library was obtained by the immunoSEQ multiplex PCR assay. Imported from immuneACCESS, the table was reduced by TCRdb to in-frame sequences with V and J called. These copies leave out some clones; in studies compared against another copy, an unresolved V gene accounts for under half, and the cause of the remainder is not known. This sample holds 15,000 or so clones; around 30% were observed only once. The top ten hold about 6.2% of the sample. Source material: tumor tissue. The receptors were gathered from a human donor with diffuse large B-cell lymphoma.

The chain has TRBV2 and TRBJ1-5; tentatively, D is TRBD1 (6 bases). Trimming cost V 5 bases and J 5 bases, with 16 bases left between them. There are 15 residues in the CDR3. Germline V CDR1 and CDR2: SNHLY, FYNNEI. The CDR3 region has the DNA TGTGCCAGCAGTTCCGGGACACTGGGTGATCAGCCCCAGCATTTT. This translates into CASSSGTLGDQPQHF.

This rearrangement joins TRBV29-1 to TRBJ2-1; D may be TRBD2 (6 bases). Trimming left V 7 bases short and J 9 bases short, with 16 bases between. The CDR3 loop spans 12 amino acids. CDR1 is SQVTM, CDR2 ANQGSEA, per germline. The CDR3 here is CSGAQRVGEQFF. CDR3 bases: TGCAGCGGAGCGCAGCGGGTGGGTGAGCAGTTCTTC.

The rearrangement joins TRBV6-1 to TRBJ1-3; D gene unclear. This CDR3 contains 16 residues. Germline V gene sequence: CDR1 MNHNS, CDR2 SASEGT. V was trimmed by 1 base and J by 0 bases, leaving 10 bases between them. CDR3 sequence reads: CASSEGVRSSGNTIYF. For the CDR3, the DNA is TGTGCCAGCAGTGAAGGTGTGAGATCCTCTGGAAACACCATATATTTT.

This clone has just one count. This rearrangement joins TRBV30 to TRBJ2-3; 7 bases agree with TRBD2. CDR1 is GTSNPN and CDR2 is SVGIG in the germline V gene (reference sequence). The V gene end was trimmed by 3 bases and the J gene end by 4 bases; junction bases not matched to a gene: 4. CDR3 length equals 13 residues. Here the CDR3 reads CAWRVGGADTQYF. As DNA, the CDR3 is TGTGCCTGGAGGGTGGGAGGGGCAGATACGCAGTATTTT. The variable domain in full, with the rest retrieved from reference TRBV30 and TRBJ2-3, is SQTIHQWPATLVQPVGSPLSLECTVEGTSNPNLYWYRQAAGRGLQLLFYSVGIGQISSEVPQNLSASRPQDRQFILSSKKLLLSDSGFYLCAWRVGGADTQYFGPGTRLTVL.

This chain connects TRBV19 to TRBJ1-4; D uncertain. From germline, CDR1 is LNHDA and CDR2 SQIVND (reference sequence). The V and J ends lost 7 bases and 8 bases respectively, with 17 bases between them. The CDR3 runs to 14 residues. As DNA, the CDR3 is TGTGCCAGTACCTATACAACCCGGGGAGAAAAACTGTTTTTT. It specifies CASTYTTRGEKLFF.

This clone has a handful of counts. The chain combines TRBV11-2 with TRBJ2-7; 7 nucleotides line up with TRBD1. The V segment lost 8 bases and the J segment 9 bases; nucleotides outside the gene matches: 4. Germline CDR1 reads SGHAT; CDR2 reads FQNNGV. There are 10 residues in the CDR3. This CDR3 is CASGGQRQYF. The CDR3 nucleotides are TGTGCCAGCGGGGGACAGAGGCAGTACTTC.

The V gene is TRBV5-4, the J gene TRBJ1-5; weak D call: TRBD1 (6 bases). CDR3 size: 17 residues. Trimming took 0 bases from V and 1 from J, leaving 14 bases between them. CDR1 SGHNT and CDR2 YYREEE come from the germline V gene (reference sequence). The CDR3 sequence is CASSLGGGGRSNQPQHF. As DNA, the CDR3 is TGTGCCAGCAGCTTGGGGGGAGGGGGTAGGAGCAATCAGCCCCAGCATTTT.

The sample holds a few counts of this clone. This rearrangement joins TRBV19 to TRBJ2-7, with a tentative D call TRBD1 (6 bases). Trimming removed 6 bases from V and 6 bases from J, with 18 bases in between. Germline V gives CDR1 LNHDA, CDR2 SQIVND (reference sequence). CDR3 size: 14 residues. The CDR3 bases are TGTGCCAGTAGAGCCCTAACACAGGGCAGCGAGCAGTACTTC. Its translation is CASRALTQGSEQYF.

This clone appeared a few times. The CDR3 spells CASTRGTRGSNEQFF. Here the CDR3 DNA reads TGTGCCAGCACGCGGGGGACTAGAGGTTCGAATGAGCAGTTCTTC. The chain recombines TRBV9 with TRBJ2-1; 8 bases line up with TRBD2. The germline CDR1 and CDR2 sequences are SGDLS and YYNGEE. V dropped 6 bases and J dropped 7; count of bases not matched to a gene: 12. The CDR3 is made up of 15 amino acids.

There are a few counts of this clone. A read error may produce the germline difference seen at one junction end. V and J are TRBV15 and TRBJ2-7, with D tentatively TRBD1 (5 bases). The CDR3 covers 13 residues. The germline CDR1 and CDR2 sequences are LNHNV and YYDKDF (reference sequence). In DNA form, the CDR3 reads TGTGTCACCAGCAGAGAAGGGGCCTACGAGCAGTACTTC. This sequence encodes CVTSREGAYEQYF.

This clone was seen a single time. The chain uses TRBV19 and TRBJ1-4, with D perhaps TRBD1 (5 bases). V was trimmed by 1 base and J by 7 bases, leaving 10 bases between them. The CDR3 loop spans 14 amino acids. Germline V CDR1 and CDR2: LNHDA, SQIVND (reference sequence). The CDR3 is CASSIVGRSEKLFF. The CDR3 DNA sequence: TGTGCCAGTAGTATAGTGGGGCGAAGTGAAAAACTGTTTTTT.

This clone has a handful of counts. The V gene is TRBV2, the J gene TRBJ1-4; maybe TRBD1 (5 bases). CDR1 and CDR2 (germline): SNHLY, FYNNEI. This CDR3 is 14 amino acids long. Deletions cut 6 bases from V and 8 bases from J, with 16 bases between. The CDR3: CASSGAMEREKLFF. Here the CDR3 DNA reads TGTGCCAGCAGCGGGGCCATGGAGCGGGAAAAACTGTTTTTT.

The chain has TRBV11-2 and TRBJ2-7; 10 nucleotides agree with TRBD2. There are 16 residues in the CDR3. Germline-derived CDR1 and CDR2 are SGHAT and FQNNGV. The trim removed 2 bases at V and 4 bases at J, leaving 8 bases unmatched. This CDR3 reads CASSLFLAGDQYEQYF. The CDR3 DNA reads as TGTGCCAGCAGCTTATTCCTAGCGGGAGACCAGTACGAGCAGTACTTC.

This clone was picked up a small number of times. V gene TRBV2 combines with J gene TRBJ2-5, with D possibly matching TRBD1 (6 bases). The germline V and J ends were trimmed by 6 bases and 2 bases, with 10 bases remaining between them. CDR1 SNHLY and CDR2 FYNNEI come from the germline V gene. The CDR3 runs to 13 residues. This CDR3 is CASSRGLQETQYF. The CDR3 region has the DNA TGTGCCAGCAGCAGGGGCTTGCAAGAGACCCAGTACTTC.

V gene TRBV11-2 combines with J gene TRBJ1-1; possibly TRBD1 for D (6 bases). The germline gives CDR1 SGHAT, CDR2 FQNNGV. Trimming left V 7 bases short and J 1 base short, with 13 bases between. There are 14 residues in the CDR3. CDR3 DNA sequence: TGTGCCAGCACCTCCGGGGGGGCGAACACTGAAGCTTTCTTT. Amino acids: CASTSGGANTEAFF.

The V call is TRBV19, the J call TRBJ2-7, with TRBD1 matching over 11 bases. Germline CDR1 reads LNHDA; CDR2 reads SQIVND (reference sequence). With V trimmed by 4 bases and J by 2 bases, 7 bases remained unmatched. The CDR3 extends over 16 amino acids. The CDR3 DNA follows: TGTGCCAGTAGTAGGCAAGGGGGACAGGGGGCCTACGAGCAGTACTTC. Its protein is CASSRQGGQGAYEQYF.

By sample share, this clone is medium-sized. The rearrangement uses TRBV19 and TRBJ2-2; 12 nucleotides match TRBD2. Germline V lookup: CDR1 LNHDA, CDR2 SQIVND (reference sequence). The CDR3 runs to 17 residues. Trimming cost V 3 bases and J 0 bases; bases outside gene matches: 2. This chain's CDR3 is CASSIGLAGTNTGELFF. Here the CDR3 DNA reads TGTGCCAGTAGTATCGGACTAGCGGGGACGAACACCGGGGAGCTGTTTTTT.

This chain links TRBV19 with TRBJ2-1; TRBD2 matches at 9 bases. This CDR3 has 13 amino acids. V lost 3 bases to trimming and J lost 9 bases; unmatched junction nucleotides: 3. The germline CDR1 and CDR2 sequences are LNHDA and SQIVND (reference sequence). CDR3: CASSIRREGEQFF. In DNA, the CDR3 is TGTGCCAGTAGTATTAGGCGGGAGGGTGAGCAGTTCTTC.

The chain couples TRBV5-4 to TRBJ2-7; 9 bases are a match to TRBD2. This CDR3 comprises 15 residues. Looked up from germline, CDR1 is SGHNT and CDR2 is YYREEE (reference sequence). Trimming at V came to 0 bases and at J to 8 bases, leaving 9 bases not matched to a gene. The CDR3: CASSLAVAGAGKQYF. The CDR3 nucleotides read TGTGCCAGCAGCTTGGCAGTAGCGGGAGCAGGGAAGCAGTACTTC. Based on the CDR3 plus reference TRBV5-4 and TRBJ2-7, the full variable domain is ETGVTQSPTHLIKTRGQQVTLRCSSQSGHNTVSWYQQALGQGPQFIFQYYREEENGRGNFPPRFSGLQFPNYSSELNVNALELDDSALYLCASSLAVAGAGKQYFGPGTRLTVT.

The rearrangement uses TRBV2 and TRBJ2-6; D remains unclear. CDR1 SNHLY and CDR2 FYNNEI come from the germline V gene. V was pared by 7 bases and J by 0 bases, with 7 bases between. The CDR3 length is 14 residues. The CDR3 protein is CASTRYSGANVLTF. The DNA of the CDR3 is TGTGCCAGCACGAGATACTCTGGGGCCAACGTCCTGACTTTC.

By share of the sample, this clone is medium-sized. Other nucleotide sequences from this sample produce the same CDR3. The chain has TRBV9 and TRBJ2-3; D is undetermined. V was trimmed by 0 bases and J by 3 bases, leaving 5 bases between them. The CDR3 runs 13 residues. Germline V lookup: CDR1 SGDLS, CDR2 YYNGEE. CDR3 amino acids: CASSVGGTDTQYF. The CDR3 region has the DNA TGTGCCAGCAGCGTAGGTGGGACAGATACGCAGTATTTT.

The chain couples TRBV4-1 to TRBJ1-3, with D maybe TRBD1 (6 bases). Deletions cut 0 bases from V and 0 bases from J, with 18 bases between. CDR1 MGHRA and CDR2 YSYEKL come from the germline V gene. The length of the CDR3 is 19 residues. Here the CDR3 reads CASSQDAGQFGFSGNTIYF. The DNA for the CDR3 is TGCGCCAGCAGCCAAGATGCTGGACAGTTTGGATTCTCTGGAAACACCATATATTTT.

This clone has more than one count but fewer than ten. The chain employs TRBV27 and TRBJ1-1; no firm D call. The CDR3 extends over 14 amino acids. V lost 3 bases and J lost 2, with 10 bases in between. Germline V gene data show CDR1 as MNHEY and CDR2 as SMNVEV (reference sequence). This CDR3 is CASSLGRSNTEAFF. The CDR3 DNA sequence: TGTGCCAGCAGTTTGGGCAGGTCTAACACTGAAGCTTTCTTT.

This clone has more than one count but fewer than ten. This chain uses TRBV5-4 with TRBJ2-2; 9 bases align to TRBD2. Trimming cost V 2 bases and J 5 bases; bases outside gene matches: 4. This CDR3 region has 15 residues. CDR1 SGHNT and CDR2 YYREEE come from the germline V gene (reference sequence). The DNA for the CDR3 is TGTGCCAGCAGCTTTCCACTAGCGGGTACCGGGGAGCTGTTTTTT. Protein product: CASSFPLAGTGELFF.

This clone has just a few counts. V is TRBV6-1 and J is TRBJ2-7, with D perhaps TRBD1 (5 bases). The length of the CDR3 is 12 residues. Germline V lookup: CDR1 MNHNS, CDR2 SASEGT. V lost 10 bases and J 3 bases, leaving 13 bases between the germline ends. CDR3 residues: CATGRGGYEQYF. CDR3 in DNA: TGTGCCACCGGTAGGGGCGGCTACGAGCAGTACTTC.

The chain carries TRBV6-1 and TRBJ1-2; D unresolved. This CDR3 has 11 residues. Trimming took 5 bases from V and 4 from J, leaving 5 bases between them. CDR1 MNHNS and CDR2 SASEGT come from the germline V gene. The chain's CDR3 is CASSSPYGYTF. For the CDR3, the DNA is TGTGCCAGCAGTTCACCCTATGGCTACACCTTC.

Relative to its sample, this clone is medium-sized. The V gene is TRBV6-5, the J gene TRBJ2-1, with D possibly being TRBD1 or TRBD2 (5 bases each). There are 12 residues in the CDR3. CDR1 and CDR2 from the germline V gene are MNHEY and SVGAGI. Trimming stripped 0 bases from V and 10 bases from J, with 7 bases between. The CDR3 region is CASSYSEGEQFF. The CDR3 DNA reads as TGTGCCAGCAGTTACTCAGAGGGGGAGCAGTTCTTC.

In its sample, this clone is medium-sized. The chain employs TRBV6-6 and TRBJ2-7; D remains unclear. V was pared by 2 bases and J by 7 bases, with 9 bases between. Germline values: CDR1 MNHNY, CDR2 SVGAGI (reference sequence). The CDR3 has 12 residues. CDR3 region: CASSYEVAEQYF. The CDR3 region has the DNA TGTGCCAGCAGTTACGAAGTAGCAGAGCAGTACTTC.

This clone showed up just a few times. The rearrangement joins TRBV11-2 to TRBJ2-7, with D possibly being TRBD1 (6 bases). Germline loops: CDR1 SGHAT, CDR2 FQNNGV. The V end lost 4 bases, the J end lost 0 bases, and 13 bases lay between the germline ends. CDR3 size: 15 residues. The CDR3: CASSSVGASSYEQYF. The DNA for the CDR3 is TGTGCCAGCAGCTCTGTGGGGGCGAGCTCCTACGAGCAGTACTTC.

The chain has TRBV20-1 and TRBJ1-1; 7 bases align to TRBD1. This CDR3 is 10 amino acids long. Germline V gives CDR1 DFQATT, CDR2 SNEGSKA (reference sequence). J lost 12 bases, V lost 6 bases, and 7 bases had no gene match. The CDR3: CSARQGGTFF. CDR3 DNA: TGCAGTGCCCGACAGGGAGGTACTTTCTTT.

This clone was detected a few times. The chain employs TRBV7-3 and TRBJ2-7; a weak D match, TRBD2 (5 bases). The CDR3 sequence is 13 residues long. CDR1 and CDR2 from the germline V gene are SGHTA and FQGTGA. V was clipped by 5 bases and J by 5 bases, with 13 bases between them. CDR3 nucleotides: TGTGCCAGCAGCCCCGGGAAGGGCCACGAGCAGTACTTC. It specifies CASSPGKGHEQYF.